This entry describes one TCR beta chain. Germline CDR1 is LNHNV and CDR2 is YYDKDF (reference sequence). The CDR3 is 14 residues long. The ends lost 1 base at V and 6 bases at J; junction bases unmatched: 2. The sample comes from a study of blood T cell repertoires in COVID-19. In the original processing: Researchers report that nucleated cell counts were estimated from reference gene primer amplification. TCRdb's table, derived via immunoSEQ multiplex PCR, lists solely in-frame clones and lacks some. V, J and clone size reflect that table, while D and trimming were determined from the DNA. There are 55,000 to 70,000 clones in the sample; around 83% occur only once, and 4.1% lies in the top ten.

This TCR came from a man in his forties or fifties with acute or convalescent COVID-19. Sequenced material: peripheral blood. V gene TRBV15 combines with J gene TRBJ1-4; 7 bases line up with TRBD1. Here the CDR3 reads CATSRGQGDEKLFF. The CDR3 nucleotides read TGTGCCACCAGCAGAGGTCAGGGGGATGAAAAACTGTTTTTT. The full variable domain, its missing parts supplied by reference TRBV15 and TRBJ1-4, is DAMVIQNPRYQVTQFGKPVTLSCSQTLNHNVMYWYQQKSSQAPKLLFHYYDKDFNNEADTPDNFQSRRPNTSFCFLDIRSPGLGDTAMYLCATSRGQGDEKLFFGSGTQLSVL.